The following is a TCR beta chain sequence with its context. The data are from a study of T cells in Graves' hyperthyroidism and ophthalmopathy. TCR beta CDR3 regions were amplified from RNA transcripts. First-round RT-PCR targeting the TCR CDR3 was performed with the HTBI primer set. From the multiplex PCR reads, TCRdb called clonotypes with MiXCR, one entry per CDR3 protein. The sample lists hundreds of thousands of distinct CDR3 sequences, nearly 45% seen once, with under 8.5% in the top ten. The source is an adult man with Graves' disease, either hyperthyroidism or ophthalmopathy (not recorded which). Sequencing was performed on peripheral blood or thyroid tissue (not recorded which).

The CDR3: CASSWTGFGQPQHF. The CDR3 DNA reads TGTGCCAGCAGCTGGACAGGGTTCGGGCAGCCCCAGCATTTT. The chain couples TRBV7-9 to TRBJ1-5; 8 bases map to TRBD1. Germline assignment: CDR1 SEHNR and CDR2 FQNEAQ (reference sequence). The CDR3 extends over 14 amino acids. J gave up 7 bases and V 4 bases, and 6 bases lay outside the gene matches.